This paragraph reports one T cell receptor (beta chain). Here immunoSEQ multiplex PCR was the method, and the copy in TCRdb shows in-frame clones only, minus some. This table holds approximately 110,000 clones, 65% to 85% found once. This sample was included in a study of T cell responses to AZD1222 COVID-19 vaccine. The sequencing here drew on peripheral blood, taken on day 0 of AZD1222 vaccination. The receptor comes from an adult in good health.

DNA for the CDR3: TGTGCCAGCAGTCCAGTGACAGGGGCCACCCAAATTTTACCCCAGCATTTT. It codes for CASSPVTGATQILPQHF. This chain joins TRBV6-2 or TRBV6-3 and TRBJ1-5; TRBD1 matches at 8 bases. Trimming at V came to 5 bases and at J to 10 bases, leaving 19 bases not matched to a gene. Germline loops: CDR1 MNHEY, CDR2 SVGEGT. CDR3 length equals 17 residues.